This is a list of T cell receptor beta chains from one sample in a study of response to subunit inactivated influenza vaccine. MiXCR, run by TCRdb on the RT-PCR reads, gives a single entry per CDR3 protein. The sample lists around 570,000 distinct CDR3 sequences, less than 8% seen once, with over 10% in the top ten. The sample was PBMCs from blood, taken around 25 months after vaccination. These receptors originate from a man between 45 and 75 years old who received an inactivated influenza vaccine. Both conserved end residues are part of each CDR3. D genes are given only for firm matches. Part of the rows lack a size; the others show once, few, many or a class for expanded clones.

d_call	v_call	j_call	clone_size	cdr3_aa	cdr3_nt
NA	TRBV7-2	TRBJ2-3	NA	CASSLGASLRADTQYF	TGTGCCAGCAGCTTAGGGGCTAGCCTAAGAGCCGATACGCAGTATTTT
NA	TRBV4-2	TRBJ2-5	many	CASSQNLAASQETQYF	TGTGCCAGCAGCCAAAACTTAGCGGCAAGCCAAGAGACCCAGTACTTC
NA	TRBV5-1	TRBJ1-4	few	CATSPQGEEKLFF	TGCGCCACCTCACCCCAGGGAGAGGAAAAACTGTTTTTT
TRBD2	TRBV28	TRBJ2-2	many	CASSFSGGASGELFF	TGTGCCAGCAGTTTTAGCGGGGGGGCCTCCGGGGAGCTGTTTTTT
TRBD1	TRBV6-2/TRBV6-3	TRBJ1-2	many	CASLRTGDVYGYTF	TGTGCCAGCCTTCGGACAGGCGATGTCTATGGCTACACCTTC
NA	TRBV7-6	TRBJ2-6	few	CASGPNSGANVLTF	TGTGCCAGCGGTCCGAACTCTGGGGCCAACGTCCTGACTTTC
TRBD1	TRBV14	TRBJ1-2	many	CASSQDSGTGYGYTF	TGTGCCAGCAGCCAAGATTCCGGGACAGGGTATGGCTACACCTTC
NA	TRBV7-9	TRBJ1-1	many	CASSLGRDAQAFF	TGTGCCAGCAGCTTGGGACGGGATGCCCAAGCTTTCTTT
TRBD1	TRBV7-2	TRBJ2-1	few	CASSTGQVEFF	TGTGCCAGCAGCACCGGACAGGTCGAGTTCTTC
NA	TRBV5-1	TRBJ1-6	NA	CASSKDGESPLHF	TGCGCCAGCAGCAAGGACGGAGAATCACCCCTCCACTTT
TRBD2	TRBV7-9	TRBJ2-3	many	CASSPQAGGPRTDTQYF	TGTGCCAGCAGCCCACAGGCGGGGGGCCCTCGCACAGATACGCAGTATTTT